One and the same sample provided the 30 T cell receptor beta chains below, sequenced in a study of blood T cell repertoires in COVID-19. TCRdb's copy holds only in-frame clones and misses some; the assay was immunoSEQ multiplex PCR. The table shows approximately 150,000 clones, with 88% occurring only once. Sequencing was done on a sample of peripheral blood. Receptors originate from a woman aged 60 to 75 with acute or convalescent COVID-19.

The chain combines TRBV7-2 with TRBJ2-3; TRBD2 agrees at 8 bases. Germline V gene lookup returns CDR1 SGHTA and CDR2 FQGNSA. The junction had 3 bases not matched to a gene; V was cut back by 3 bases and J by 1 base. This CDR3 has 15 amino acids. DNA for the CDR3: TGTGCCAGCAGCTTCCCGACTAGCGGCACAGATACGCAGTATTTT. Translation gives CASSFPTSGTDTQYF.

The chain couples TRBV9 to TRBJ2-3; TRBD1 aligns across 8 bases. After removal of 1 base from V and 0 bases from J, the junction contained 10 bases not matched to a gene. Germline CDR1 is SGDLS and CDR2 is YYNGEE. CDR3 length: 18 residues. In DNA, the CDR3 is TGTGCCAGCAGCGTACACAGGGGGTCGATTACTAGCACAGATACGCAGTATTTT. Its translation is CASSVHRGSITSTDTQYF.

The CDR3 DNA reads TGTGCCAGCAGCTTGGGAGGGCGTGAGCCCCAGCATTTT. Protein sequence: CASSLGGREPQHF. The chain couples TRBV5-6 to TRBJ1-5; D uncertain. Germline-derived CDR1 and CDR2 are SGHDT and YYEEEE. This CDR3 region has 13 residues. V dropped 0 bases and J dropped 8 bases, with 9 bases sitting between them.

This chain joins TRBV3-1 (or the pseudogene TRBV3-2) and TRBJ1-2, with TRBD1 matching 7 bases. J lost 2 bases, V lost 0 bases, and 6 bases had no gene match. CDR3 length equals 16 residues. The germline gives CDR1 LGHDT, CDR2 YNNKEL (reference sequence). CDR3 coding DNA: TGTGCCAGCAGCCAAGACGGAGGGGGCGACAACTATGGCTACACCTTC. Protein: CASSQDGGGDNYGYTF.

The chain couples TRBV28 to TRBJ1-2, with 8 bases aligning to TRBD1. The germline V gene encodes CDR1 MDHEN and CDR2 SYDVKM. The CDR3 consists of 15 residues. J lost 4 bases, V lost 6 bases, and 10 bases had no gene match. Written as DNA, the CDR3 is TGTGCCAGCAGCCGGACAGGGCATTACATCTATGGCTACACCTTC. This translates into CASSRTGHYIYGYTF.

The chain combines TRBV5-1 with TRBJ1-1; perhaps TRBD1 as D (6 bases). In germline, CDR1 is SGHRS, CDR2 YFSETQ. There are 13 residues in the CDR3. Trimming left V 2 bases short and J 5 bases short, with 10 bases between. CDR3 sequence (DNA): TGCGCCAGCAGCTTCGGGGGGCGGACTGAAGCTTTCTTT. Amino acid sequence: CASSFGGRTEAFF.

The chain couples TRBV5-1 to TRBJ1-1, with 8 bases that match TRBD1. Losses at the gene ends were 3 bases for V and 7 bases for J; bases not matched to a gene: 8. The CDR3 extends over 14 amino acids. Germline CDR1 SGHRS, CDR2 YFSETQ. The CDR3 sequence: CASSYDRGGFEAFF. CDR3 DNA sequence: TGCGCCAGCAGCTATGACAGGGGCGGTTTTGAAGCTTTCTTT.

V and J are TRBV4-2 and TRBJ1-2, with TRBD1 identical over 8 bases. This CDR3 has 16 residues. Germline V gene data show CDR1 as LGHNA and CDR2 as YNFKEQ. J lost 4 bases, V lost 1 base, and 8 bases had no gene match. In DNA, the CDR3 is TGTGCCAGCAGCCAAGCCCCCCAGGGGGCGAGCTATGGCTACACCTTC. Translating it yields CASSQAPQGASYGYTF.

The chain couples TRBV11-3 to TRBJ2-7; 8 bases align to TRBD1. The CDR3 has 15 amino acids. Germline trimming cut 0 bases from V and 1 base from J; bases unmatched to any gene: 2. Germline V gene sequence: CDR1 SGHNT, CDR2 YENEEA. The DNA of the CDR3 is TGTGCCAGCAGCTTAGAAACAGGGGGTTCCTACGAGCAGTACTTC. This gives the protein CASSLETGGSYEQYF. Together with reference TRBV11-3 and TRBJ2-7, the CDR3 gives the full variable domain: EAGVVQSPRYKIIEKKQPVAFWCNPISGHNTLYWYLQNLGQGPELLIRYENEEAVDDSQLPKDRFSAERLKGVDSTLKIQPAELGDSAVYLCASSLETGGSYEQYFGPGTRLTVT.

The gene calls are TRBV29-1 and TRBJ1-2, with 7 positions matching TRBD1. Germline V lookup: CDR1 SQVTM, CDR2 ANQGSEA. The CDR3 is 12 amino acids. V shed 7 bases, J shed 7 bases, and the junction held 9 bases outside the gene matches. CDR3 residues: CSGETGVGGYTF. The CDR3 nucleotides read TGCAGCGGAGAAACAGGGGTGGGTGGCTACACCTTC.

This chain uses TRBV5-1 with TRBJ2-2; tentatively, D is TRBD2 (6 bases). There are 15 residues in the CDR3. Germline CDR1 is SGHRS and CDR2 is YFSETQ. V shed 0 bases and J shed 3 bases, with 9 bases lying between them. The CDR3 bases are TGCGCCAGCAGCTTGGTGGAGGGTTACACCGGGGAGCTGTTTTTT. This codes for CASSLVEGYTGELFF.

The rearrangement links TRBV7-8 to TRBJ1-2; 7 positions match TRBD1. Germline values: CDR1 SGHVS, CDR2 FQNEAQ. The length of the CDR3 is 14 residues. After removal of 3 bases from V and 2 bases from J, the junction contained 3 bases not matched to a gene. CDR3 amino acids: CASSFGQANYGYTF. CDR3 in DNA: TGTGCCAGCAGCTTCGGACAGGCCAACTATGGCTACACCTTC.

The chain couples TRBV19 to TRBJ1-5; perhaps TRBD1 as D (6 bases). The CDR3 totals 13 residues. Germline assignment: CDR1 LNHDA and CDR2 SQIVND (reference sequence). The V gene lost 5 bases and the J gene lost 8 bases, with 13 bases spanning the gap. CDR3 loop: CASSPDSLKPQHF. The CDR3 bases are TGTGCCAGTAGTCCGGACAGCCTGAAGCCCCAGCATTTT.

This clone has only one observation. The V and J genes are TRBV6-5 and TRBJ1-2; D possibly corresponds to TRBD1 (6 bases). Germline V gene sequence: CDR1 MNHEY, CDR2 SVGAGI. Between the trimmed V and J ends, which lost 6 bases and 5 bases, there was a span of 16 bases. CDR3 length: 14 residues. This CDR3 reads CASSVRDKQYGYTF. The CDR3 nucleotides read TGTGCCAGCAGCGTCCGGGACAAACAATATGGCTACACCTTC.

This clone was detected only once. The chain has TRBV13 and TRBJ2-3, with D perhaps TRBD2 (6 bases). Germline loops: CDR1 PRHDT, CDR2 FYEKMQ (reference sequence). V was pared by 5 bases and J by 1 base, with 13 bases between. The CDR3 has 15 amino acids. DNA for the CDR3: TGTGCCAGCAGCCCGGAGGGCAGGGGCACAGATACGCAGTATTTT. It codes for CASSPEGRGTDTQYF. The complete variable domain, with remaining parts taken from reference TRBV13 and TRBJ2-3, reads AAGVIQSPRHLIKEKRETATLKCYPIPRHDTVYWYQQGPGQDPQFLISFYEKMQSDKGSIPDRFSAQQFSDYHSELNMSSLELGDSALYFCASSPEGRGTDTQYFGPGTRLTVL.

This clone has only one observation. V is TRBV19 and J is TRBJ1-1, with TRBD1 as a possible D gene (5 bases). The V gene's germline CDR1 is LNHDA and CDR2 SQIVND (reference sequence). V dropped 5 bases and J dropped 7 bases, with 14 bases sitting between them. This CDR3 spans 13 amino acids. CDR3 region: CASSQQGGGEAFF. For the CDR3, the DNA is TGTGCCAGTAGTCAGCAGGGAGGAGGTGAAGCTTTCTTT.

The V call is TRBV20-1, the J call TRBJ1-2; 7 bases agree with TRBD1. The CDR3 runs 15 residues. J gave up 4 bases and V 3 bases, and 11 bases lay outside the gene matches. Germline-derived CDR1 and CDR2 are DFQATT and SNEGSKA (reference sequence). The CDR3 DNA reads as TGCAGTGCTAGTATACCTCCGGGACAGAGCTATGGCTACACCTTC. Its protein product is CSASIPPGQSYGYTF.

The V call is TRBV6-6, the J call TRBJ2-7, with 8 bases lining up with TRBD1. CDR3 size: 14 residues. Germline loops: CDR1 MNHNY, CDR2 SVGAGI (reference sequence). The V gene end was trimmed by 5 bases and the J gene end by 6 bases; junction bases not matched to a gene: 9. The CDR3 sequence is CASSTTTGASEQYF. In nucleotides, the CDR3 is TGTGCCAGCAGTACCACGACAGGGGCGTCCGAGCAGTACTTC.

V is TRBV19 and J is TRBJ1-4; no definite D call. CDR1 LNHDA and CDR2 SQIVND come from the germline V gene (reference sequence). The CDR3 loop spans 16 amino acids. Trimming removed 6 bases at V and 5 bases at J, with 19 bases between. CDR3 sequence reads: CASSTSRAAVNEKLFF. The DNA for the CDR3 is TGTGCCAGTAGCACCTCGCGAGCGGCTGTGAATGAAAAACTGTTTTTT.

This clone was detected a few times. The gene calls are TRBV19 and TRBJ1-1; D is uncertain. CDR3 length: 11 amino acids. The V and J ends lost 1 base and 7 bases respectively, with 4 bases between them. CDR1 is LNHDA, CDR2 SQIVND, per germline (reference sequence). CDR3 DNA: TGTGCCAGTAGTATAGGGCATGAAGCTTTCTTT. Amino acid sequence: CASSIGHEAFF.

The rearrangement joins TRBV10-3 to TRBJ1-2, with 9 nucleotides matching TRBD1. Trimming at V came to 10 bases and at J to 2 bases, leaving 11 bases not matched to a gene. There are 15 residues in the CDR3. Germline V gene lookup returns CDR1 ENHRY and CDR2 SYGVKD. The CDR3 nucleotides are TGTGCCAGCCGAAGAGGGACAGGGAACAACTATGGCTACACCTTC. Encoded protein: CASRRGTGNNYGYTF.

Regarding this clone: Other DNA sequences in this sample translate to the same CDR3. The chain joins TRBV28 to TRBJ1-5, with 11 bases lining up with TRBD1. V shed 6 bases and J 4 bases; nucleotides not matched to a gene: 5. The CDR3 consists of 15 residues. Germline V CDR1 and CDR2: MDHEN, SYDVKM. CDR3 protein: CASSLDRGQNQPQHF. CDR3 bases: TGTGCCAGCAGCCTGGACAGGGGGCAGAATCAGCCCCAGCATTTT.

V gene TRBV4-1 combines with J gene TRBJ1-2, with TRBD1 matching over 7 bases. The CDR3 is made up of 13 amino acids. The V gene end was trimmed by 0 bases and the J gene end by 8 bases; junction bases not matched to a gene: 3. Germline V gene data show CDR1 as MGHRA and CDR2 as YSYEKL. This CDR3 is CASSQDRGNGYTF. The CDR3 DNA follows: TGCGCCAGCAGCCAAGACAGGGGGAACGGCTACACCTTC.

V gene TRBV7-9 combines with J gene TRBJ2-2; 10 bases align to TRBD1. The CDR3 has 16 amino acids. The ends lost 5 bases at V and 6 bases at J; junction bases unmatched: 9. Germline V gene lookup returns CDR1 SEHNR and CDR2 FQNEAQ (reference sequence). The CDR3 DNA reads as TGTGCCAGCAGCCCAACCGACAGGGGGCCAGCCGGGGAGCTGTTTTTT. Its translation: CASSPTDRGPAGELFF.

V gene TRBV6-1 combines with J gene TRBJ1-1, with 7 bases matching TRBD1. Germline V gene sequence: CDR1 MNHNS, CDR2 SASEGT. The length of the CDR3 is 15 residues. Losses at the gene ends were 3 bases for V and 5 bases for J; bases not matched to a gene: 9. CDR3: CASSDVRGPATEAFF. The CDR3 region has the DNA TGTGCCAGCAGTGATGTAAGGGGGCCTGCGACTGAAGCTTTCTTT.

The rearrangement links TRBV4-1 to TRBJ2-2, with 9 bases identical to TRBD2. This CDR3 region has 18 residues. Germline V CDR1 and CDR2: MGHRA, YSYEKL. V lost 5 bases to trimming and J lost 6 bases; unmatched junction nucleotides: 16. The CDR3 nucleotides read TGCGCCAGCAGCGGACGCAGCGGGGGGCGTCTCGCGGCCGGGGAGCTGTTTTTT. Protein product: CASSGRSGGRLAAGELFF.

The chain links TRBV3-1 (or the pseudogene TRBV3-2) to TRBJ1-2, with D unresolved. In germline, CDR1 is LGHDT, CDR2 YNNKEL (reference sequence). This CDR3 spans 15 amino acids. Trimming stripped 2 bases from V and 3 bases from J, with 13 bases between. The CDR3 protein is CASSQSEASYYGYTF. The DNA of the CDR3 is TGTGCCAGCAGCCAAAGCGAAGCTTCCTACTATGGCTACACCTTC.

The chain is built from TRBV30 and TRBJ1-1; maybe TRBD1 (5 bases). Deletions cut 0 bases from V and 1 base from J, with 18 bases between. The CDR3 is 17 residues long. CDR1 GTSNPN and CDR2 SVGIG come from the germline V gene (reference sequence). CDR3 region: CAWSVLPRGRSNTEAFF. The CDR3 DNA reads TGTGCCTGGAGTGTACTCCCAAGGGGCAGATCGAACACTGAAGCTTTCTTT. Complete variable domain (other parts from reference TRBV30 and TRBJ1-1): SQTIHQWPATLVQPVGSPLSLECTVEGTSNPNLYWYRQAAGRGLQLLFYSVGIGQISSEVPQNLSASRPQDRQFILSSKKLLLSDSGFYLCAWSVLPRGRSNTEAFFGQGTRLTVV.

The chain uses TRBV28 and TRBJ1-6; 9 bases match TRBD1. Germline trimming cut 7 bases from V and 0 bases from J; bases unmatched to any gene: 4. Germline V gives CDR1 MDHEN, CDR2 SYDVKM. The CDR3 length is 16 residues. The CDR3 nucleotides read TGTGCCAGCAAGGGACAGGGAAGCTCCTATAATTCACCCCTCCACTTT. Translating gives CASKGQGSSYNSPLHF.

The rearrangement links TRBV9 to TRBJ1-2, with a tentative D call TRBD1 (5 bases). Trimming removed 5 bases from V and 2 bases from J, with 16 bases in between. Germline lookup yields CDR1 SGDLS and CDR2 YYNGEE. The length of the CDR3 is 15 residues. This CDR3 is CASSRGDSVNYGYTF. The CDR3 bases are TGTGCCAGCAGTCGAGGTGACAGCGTAAACTATGGCTACACCTTC.